The 32 T cell receptor beta chains presented below share a single source sample, sequenced in a study of T cells after yellow fever vaccination. MiXCR, applied by TCRdb to the 5' RACE reads, yields one record per CDR3 protein. The sample shows 500,000 to 650,000 distinct CDR3 sequences, around an eighth of them seen only once. Sequenced material: PBMCs, taken on the day of the yellow fever booster vaccination. These receptors all stem from a man between 25 and 39 years old who received the YFV17D yellow fever vaccine.

The V gene is TRBV7-9, the J gene TRBJ2-1; D is possibly TRBD1 or TRBD2 (5 bases each). Trimming shortened V by 7 bases and J by 7 bases, and 26 bases separated the two germline ends. CDR3 length: 17 amino acids. Germline CDR1 SEHNR, CDR2 FQNEAQ (reference sequence). The CDR3 DNA reads TGTGCCAGCAAAACCCCGAGGGACGGACTCAAGCAGAATGAGCAGTTCTTC. The encoded protein is CASKTPRDGLKQNEQFF.

This clonotype was counted many times. V usage is TRBV20-1 and J usage is TRBJ2-7, with 7 nucleotides matching TRBD1. The CDR3 consists of 12 residues. Germline CDR1 and CDR2: DFQATT and SNEGSKA (reference sequence). Trimming took 4 bases from V and 9 from J; bases not matched to a gene: 9. CDR3 nucleotides: TGCAGTGCTACCCCAGGGGGTCTGAGGCAGTACTTC. Protein: CSATPGGLRQYF.

With regard to this clonotype: The junction differs from germline at one of its ends, possibly a read error. V usage is TRBV5-1 and J usage is TRBJ2-3; 9 positions agree with TRBD2. CDR3 length: 16 residues. Germline V gene lookup returns CDR1 SGHRS and CDR2 YFSETQ. The CDR3 DNA follows: TGCGCCAGCAGCCCAGGTAGCGGGAGTGGCACAGATACGCAGAATTTT. Encoded protein: CASSPGSGSGTDTQNF. The variable domain in full, with the rest retrieved from reference TRBV5-1 and TRBJ2-3, is KAGVTQTPRYLIKTRGQQVTLSCSPISGHRSVSWYQQTPGQGLQFLFEYFSETQRNKGNFPGRFSGRQFSNSRSEMNVSTLELGDSALYLCASSPGSGSGTDTQNFGPGTRLTVL.

The chain combines TRBV6-5 with TRBJ1-1; no reliable D call. This CDR3 contains 11 residues. The germline V gene encodes CDR1 MNHEY and CDR2 SVGAGI. V shed 2 bases and J shed 8 bases, with 6 bases lying between them. The CDR3 protein is CASSYAGEAFF. The CDR3 nucleotides are TGTGCCAGCAGTTACGCGGGGGAAGCTTTCTTT.

The V gene is TRBV20-1, the J gene TRBJ2-7, with TRBD1 identical over 9 bases. CDR1 DFQATT and CDR2 SNEGSKA come from the germline V gene (reference sequence). Trimming at V came to 5 bases and at J to 5 bases, leaving 4 bases not matched to a gene. This CDR3 has 12 residues. Written as DNA, the CDR3 is TGCAGTGCTCCCGGGACAGGGAACGAGCAGTACTTC. Translating it yields CSAPGTGNEQYF.

The rearrangement links TRBV7-2 to TRBJ2-5; TRBD2 matches at 13 bases. The length of the CDR3 is 17 residues. Germline CDR1 SGHTA, CDR2 FQGNSA. J gave up 1 base and V 3 bases, and 5 bases lay outside the gene matches. The CDR3 loop reads CASSLRLAGGLQETQYF. The CDR3 DNA follows: TGTGCCAGCAGCTTGCGACTAGCGGGAGGACTCCAAGAGACCCAGTACTTC.

This clonotype occurred a few times. The chain carries TRBV7-6 and TRBJ2-2; possibly TRBD1 for D (6 bases). Looked up from germline, CDR1 is SGHVS and CDR2 is FNYEAQ. There are 13 residues in the CDR3. V was clipped by 5 bases and J by 8 bases, with 12 bases between them. Here the CDR3 reads CASSQGMGGELFF. The CDR3 DNA reads as TGTGCCAGCAGCCAGGGGATGGGAGGGGAGCTGTTTTTT.

The CDR3 sequence is CASRQGPSWDYGYTF. CDR3 coding DNA: TGTGCCAGCCGGCAGGGACCAAGTTGGGACTATGGCTACACCTTC. This chain joins TRBV7-2 and TRBJ1-2, with D maybe TRBD1 (5 bases). The V and J ends lost 8 bases and 3 bases respectively, with 19 bases between them. The CDR3 contains 15 residues. Germline CDR1 and CDR2: SGHTA and FQGNSA.

The chain couples TRBV11-2 to TRBJ1-1; D remains unclear. V lost 7 bases and J 4 bases, leaving 10 bases between the germline ends. Germline CDR1 SGHAT, CDR2 FQNNGV. The CDR3 loop spans 12 amino acids. The CDR3 spells CASTKRSTEAFF. CDR3 DNA sequence: TGTGCCAGCACCAAAAGGTCCACTGAAGCTTTCTTT.

This clonotype has only a few counts. This chain links TRBV20-1 with TRBJ2-2; D is unresolved. The CDR3 consists of 16 residues. Germline assignment: CDR1 DFQATT and CDR2 SNEGSKA (reference sequence). The V and J ends lost 0 bases and 1 base respectively, with 12 bases between them. The CDR3 loop reads CSARDPRRGNTGELFF. CDR3 in DNA: TGCAGTGCTAGAGATCCGAGGAGAGGGAACACCGGGGAGCTGTTTTTT.

The chain uses TRBV30 and TRBJ2-7; D is possibly TRBD1 (6 bases). Trimming stripped 5 bases from V and 7 bases from J, with 12 bases between. Germline loops: CDR1 GTSNPN, CDR2 SVGIG (reference sequence). The CDR3 is made up of 11 amino acids. CDR3 nucleotide sequence: TGTGCCTGGGGACAGTGGAGGGAGCAGTACTTC. Its translation is CAWGQWREQYF.

This clonotype was observed many times. The chain joins TRBV5-1 to TRBJ2-7, with D hard to call. V lost 4 bases and J lost 4, with 9 bases in between. Germline V gene data show CDR1 as SGHRS and CDR2 as YFSETQ. This CDR3 is built from 12 residues. The CDR3 reads CASSLNGYEQYF. The CDR3 nucleotides are TGCGCCAGCAGCCTGAACGGATACGAGCAGTACTTC.

This clonotype was observed a few times. In DNA, the CDR3 is TGCAGCGTTGCCAGGGGAAACTGGGACTACGAGCAGTACTTC. This encodes CSVARGNWDYEQYF. V is TRBV29-1 and J is TRBJ2-7; D might be TRBD1 (6 bases). The CDR3 has 14 amino acids. Looked up from germline, CDR1 is SQVTM and CDR2 is ANQGSEA. Between the trimmed V and J ends, which lost 4 bases and 3 bases, there was a span of 16 bases.

The V gene is TRBV15, the J gene TRBJ1-2; D call uncertain. The CDR3 has 14 residues. Germline CDR1 and CDR2: LNHNV and YYDKDF (reference sequence). V dropped 1 base and J dropped 6 bases, with 12 bases sitting between them. In nucleotides, the CDR3 is TGTGCCACCAGCAGAGGAAGGGAGGCAGATGGCTACACCTTC. Protein sequence: CATSRGREADGYTF.

This clonotype has only a few counts. The chain employs TRBV29-1 and TRBJ2-7, with 8 bases lining up with TRBD1. The CDR3 runs 13 residues. The V gene end was trimmed by 6 bases and the J gene end by 3 bases; junction bases not matched to a gene: 7. Germline V gene sequence: CDR1 SQVTM, CDR2 ANQGSEA. This CDR3 is CSVGQGGIYEQYF. In DNA form, the CDR3 reads TGCAGCGTAGGACAGGGAGGAATCTACGAGCAGTACTTC.

This clonotype was seen repeatedly, ten times or more. Mismatch with germline at one junction end may stem from a read error. The chain recombines TRBV5-1 with TRBJ2-1; 11 bases line up with TRBD2. This CDR3 has 13 amino acids. The germline gives CDR1 SGHRS, CDR2 YFSETQ. The CDR3 sequence is CASGTSGYNEQFF. The CDR3 region has the DNA TGTGCCAGCGGGACTAGCGGTTACAATGAGCAGTTCTTC.

The rearrangement uses TRBV5-5 and TRBJ2-3, with 10 nucleotides matching TRBD1. With V trimmed by 4 bases and J by 3 bases, 5 bases remained unmatched. The CDR3 extends over 15 amino acids. Germline assignment: CDR1 SGHKS and CDR2 YYEKEE (reference sequence). CDR3 sequence reads: CASSPRQGATDTQYF. The DNA for the CDR3 is TGTGCCAGCAGCCCCAGACAGGGGGCTACAGATACGCAGTATTTT.

The chain has TRBV30 and TRBJ2-3, with D unclear. Germline assignment: CDR1 GTSNPN and CDR2 SVGIG (reference sequence). V lost 0 bases, J lost 4 bases, and 8 bases lay in between. This CDR3 is built from 13 residues. CDR3: CAWSVGPADTQYF. Here the CDR3 DNA reads TGTGCCTGGAGTGTAGGTCCTGCAGATACGCAGTATTTT.

The genes are TRBV5-1 and TRBJ2-7; 10 bases are a match to TRBD2. CDR1 and CDR2 (germline): SGHRS, YFSETQ. The CDR3 consists of 14 residues. The V segment lost 5 bases and the J segment 2 bases; nucleotides outside the gene matches: 4. CDR3 sequence: CASRSAGGTYEQYF. Written as DNA, the CDR3 is TGCGCCAGCAGATCAGCGGGAGGGACCTACGAGCAGTACTTC.

The chain is built from TRBV6-2 or TRBV6-3 and TRBJ2-3, with no clear D. V gave up 3 bases and J gave up 1 base, with 11 bases separating them. There are 15 residues in the CDR3. Germline assignment: CDR1 MNHEY and CDR2 SVGEGT. DNA for the CDR3: TGTGCCAGCAGTTATAGGTGGAGAGGCACAGATACGCAGTATTTT. Its protein product is CASSYRWRGTDTQYF.

This clonotype came up a few times. The chain carries TRBV5-1 and TRBJ2-4; D possibly matches TRBD1 or TRBD2 (5 bases each). Between the trimmed V and J ends, which lost 0 bases and 0 bases, there was a span of 22 bases. CDR3 size: 20 residues. CDR1 and CDR2 from the germline V gene are SGHRS and YFSETQ. CDR3 sequence: CASSLAVGTDLTLAKNIQYF. The CDR3 DNA follows: TGCGCCAGCAGCTTGGCCGTGGGGACGGACCTTACCTTAGCCAAAAACATTCAGTACTTC.

This clonotype was detected a few times. The chain carries TRBV29-1 and TRBJ2-1; 10 bases are shared with TRBD2. Trimming at V came to 7 bases and at J to 4 bases, leaving 4 bases not matched to a gene. CDR1 is SQVTM, CDR2 ANQGSEA, per germline. This CDR3 spans 13 amino acids. The CDR3 loop is CSAQLAGYNEQFF. CDR3 bases: TGCAGCGCACAACTAGCGGGGTACAATGAGCAGTTCTTC.

This clonotype was counted only a few times. The V gene is TRBV7-8, the J gene TRBJ1-4, with unresolved D. Germline CDR1 SGHVS, CDR2 FQNEAQ. V was trimmed by 9 bases and J by 5 bases, leaving 10 bases between them. CDR3 size: 12 residues. The CDR3 loop is CASRRENEKLFF. The CDR3 nucleotides read TGTGCCAGTCGACGAGAGAATGAAAAACTGTTTTTT.

A few counts support this clonotype. The chain recombines TRBV2 with TRBJ2-7; TRBD1 matches at 8 bases. V dropped 3 bases and J dropped 3; count of bases not matched to a gene: 7. The length of the CDR3 is 15 residues. Germline V CDR1 and CDR2: SNHLY, FYNNEI. CDR3 DNA sequence: TGTGCCAGCAGTGATCTCTCAGGGGGCAGCTACGAGCAGTACTTC. Its protein product is CASSDLSGGSYEQYF.

This clonotype was observed many times. The gene calls are TRBV7-2 and TRBJ2-3, with 7 bases that match TRBD1. Looked up from germline, CDR1 is SGHTA and CDR2 is FQGNSA. The CDR3 extends over 15 amino acids. The trim removed 6 bases at V and 0 bases at J, leaving 6 bases unmatched. The CDR3: CASSVQGSSTDTQYF. CDR3 DNA: TGTGCCAGCAGTGTACAGGGGAGTAGCACAGATACGCAGTATTTT.

The CDR3 DNA reads as TGTGCCTGGAGTGTCAGGCCAGGAAACACCATATATTTT. The encoded protein is CAWSVRPGNTIYF. The V and J genes are TRBV30 and TRBJ1-3; D is unresolved. Trimming stripped 0 bases from V and 4 bases from J, with 7 bases between. This CDR3 contains 13 residues. Germline CDR1 reads GTSNPN; CDR2 reads SVGIG (reference sequence).

The chain is built from TRBV27 and TRBJ1-1, with D maybe TRBD1 (5 bases). The ends were cut back, 5 bases at V and 5 bases at J, with 18 bases in the middle. Germline assignment: CDR1 MNHEY and CDR2 SMNVEV (reference sequence). The CDR3 sequence is 15 residues long. The CDR3 is CASSPYLGRGTEAFF. The CDR3 nucleotides are TGTGCCAGCAGTCCGTACCTGGGGAGGGGAACTGAAGCTTTCTTT.

There are many counts of this clonotype. V gene TRBV7-7 combines with J gene TRBJ2-5; tentative D call: TRBD2 (6 bases). CDR3 size: 13 residues. CDR1 is SSHAT, CDR2 FNYEAQ, per germline (reference sequence). Trimming pared 4 bases from V and 4 bases from J, leaving 10 bases between. The CDR3 is CASSSGLRETQYF. CDR3 coding DNA: TGTGCCAGCAGCTCGGGACTCCGAGAGACCCAGTACTTC. Drawing the rest from reference TRBV7-7 and TRBJ2-5, the complete variable domain is GAGVSQSPRYKVTKRGQDVTLRCDPISSHATLYWYQQALGQGPEFLTYFNYEAQPDKSGLPSDRFSAERPEGSISTLTIQRTEQRDSAMYRCASSSGLRETQYFGPGTRLLVL.

This clonotype appeared a few times. This chain joins TRBV7-9 and TRBJ2-5, with 13 bases identical to TRBD2. Germline trimming cut 3 bases from V and 4 bases from J; bases unmatched to any gene: 5. This CDR3 is 16 amino acids long. From germline, CDR1 is SEHNR and CDR2 FQNEAQ (reference sequence). The CDR3: CASSFGGTSGIETQYF. DNA of the CDR3: TGTGCCAGCAGCTTCGGTGGGACTAGCGGGATAGAGACCCAGTACTTC. Full variable domain (remainder filled in from reference TRBV7-9 and TRBJ2-5): DTGVSQNPRHKITKRGQNVTFRCDPISEHNRLYWYRQTLGQGPEFLTYFQNEAQLEKSRLLSDRFSAERPKGSFSTLEIQRTEQGDSAMYLCASSFGGTSGIETQYFGPGTRLLVL.

J is TRBJ2-7 and V is TRBV7-2, with TRBD2 matching over 8 bases. V gave up 0 bases and J gave up 0 bases; unmatched junction bases: 4. The CDR3 is 16 residues long. The V gene's germline CDR1 is SGHTA and CDR2 FQGNSA. In DNA, the CDR3 is TGTGCCAGCAGCTTAGCATCCAGCGGGAGCTCCTACGAGCAGTACTTC. Amino acids: CASSLASSGSSYEQYF. Full variable domain (outside the CDR3, taken from reference TRBV7-2 and TRBJ2-7): GAGVSQSPSNKVTEKGKDVELRCDPISGHTALYWYRQSLGQGLEFLIYFQGNSAPDKSGLPSDRFSAERTGGSVSTLTIQRTQQEDSAVYLCASSLASSGSSYEQYFGPGTRLTVT.

This clonotype came up a few times. This chain joins TRBV5-8 and TRBJ2-7, with a possible D match to TRBD2 (5 bases). The CDR3 extends over 15 amino acids. V was cut by 0 bases and J by 0 bases, with 10 bases left in between. Looked up from germline, CDR1 is SGHTS and CDR2 is YDEGEE. The chain's CDR3 is CASSLARLTSYEQYF. In nucleotides, the CDR3 is TGTGCCAGCAGCTTGGCGCGACTAACCTCCTACGAGCAGTACTTC.

This chain joins TRBV20-1 and TRBJ2-1, with TRBD1 matching over 7 bases. Germline CDR1 reads DFQATT; CDR2 reads SNEGSKA (reference sequence). The CDR3 runs to 14 residues. Trimming took 5 bases from V and 1 from J; bases not matched to a gene: 5. In DNA, the CDR3 is TGCAGTGCTCGAACAGGGGTTTCCTACAATGAGCAGTTCTTC. Protein: CSARTGVSYNEQFF.